One sample yielded the 10 T cell receptor beta chains listed below, sequenced in a study of response to subunit inactivated influenza vaccine (dated by TCRdb to the late 2010s). Libraries were prepared through RT-PCR. The sequencer listed for this sample is Illumina HiSeq 2500. TCRdb cleaned the public reads at Q25 with fastp, built clones with MiXCR and kept in-frame beta chains. Rows with one shared CDR3 protein collapse into an entry with the most common genes and DNA. Here the sample has hundreds of thousands of distinct CDR3 sequences; 12% occur a single time. The ten largest make up roughly 10% of the sample. The input for sequencing was PBMCs from blood, taken on the day of vaccination. Source of these receptors: a man aged 50 to 59 who received an inactivated influenza vaccine. Donor details come from another sample of the same person, matched by shared clones.

The chain employs TRBV29-1 and TRBJ2-3; 7 bases agree with TRBD2. Germline trimming cut 3 bases from V and 3 bases from J; bases unmatched to any gene: 6. CDR3 size: 14 residues. Germline-derived CDR1 and CDR2 are SQVTM and ANQGSEA. In nucleotides, the CDR3 is TGCAGCGTTGACGGACTAGATATAACAGATACGCAGTATTTT. This translates into CSVDGLDITDTQYF.

This clonotype was counted between two and nine times. This chain uses TRBV6-1 with TRBJ1-6; D ambiguous. The CDR3 covers 15 residues. Trimming removed 4 bases from V and 1 base from J, with 8 bases in between. Per germline, CDR1 MNHNS and CDR2 SASEGT. CDR3 in amino acids: CASSAGTSYNSPLHF. In nucleotides, the CDR3 is TGTGCCAGCAGTGCCGGCACTTCCTATAATTCACCCCTCCACTTT.

There are a few counts of this clonotype. The V call is TRBV20-1, the J call TRBJ2-4; TRBD2 is a possible D gene (6 bases). Per germline, CDR1 DFQATT and CDR2 SNEGSKA (reference sequence). Trimming took off 2 bases at V and 0 bases at J, with 11 bases between the two ends. This CDR3 is built from 15 residues. The CDR3 nucleotides are TGCAGTGCTAGACTGGGGGGAACAGCCAAAAACATTCAGTACTTC. It yields the protein CSARLGGTAKNIQYF.

This clonotype was counted between two and nine times. The V gene is TRBV7-6, the J gene TRBJ1-1, with 9 bases aligning to TRBD1. Germline V gene data show CDR1 as SGHVS and CDR2 as FNYEAQ. There are 13 residues in the CDR3. V shed 6 bases and J 4 bases; nucleotides not matched to a gene: 3. In nucleotides, the CDR3 is TGTGCCAGCAGAGAGACAGGGGGCACTGAAGCTTTCTTT. Encoded protein: CASRETGGTEAFF.

In its sample, this clonotype was seen a few times. This chain uses TRBV27 with TRBJ2-3; weak D call: TRBD1 (6 bases). This CDR3 region has 14 residues. The germline V gene encodes CDR1 MNHEY and CDR2 SMNVEV (reference sequence). V lost 2 bases and J lost 4, with 10 bases in between. The CDR3 here is CASSLHRVPDTQYF. The DNA for the CDR3 is TGTGCCAGCAGTTTACACAGGGTTCCAGATACGCAGTATTTT.

The sample holds a few counts of this clonotype. This chain uses TRBV14 with TRBJ2-1; 10 nucleotides line up with TRBD1. J was trimmed by 5 bases and V by 3 bases; bases with no gene match: 10. The CDR3 is made up of 17 amino acids. In germline, CDR1 is SGHDN, CDR2 FVKESK. CDR3 region: CASSQRDRGDGHNEQFF. The CDR3 DNA sequence: TGTGCCAGCAGCCAGCGGGACAGGGGCGATGGTCACAATGAGCAGTTCTTC. Using reference TRBV14 and TRBJ2-1 for the parts outside the CDR3, the full variable domain is EAGVTQFPSHSVIEKGQTVTLRCDPISGHDNLYWYRRVMGKEIKFLLHFVKESKQDESGMPNNRFLAERTGGTYSTLKVQPAELEDSGVYFCASSQRDRGDGHNEQFFGPGTRLTVL.

This chain joins TRBV7-2 and TRBJ1-6; 9 bases map to TRBD1. V gave up 6 bases and J gave up 7 bases; unmatched junction bases: 7. Germline CDR1 SGHTA, CDR2 FQGNSA. The CDR3 is 15 amino acids. CDR3 residues: CASRRTGDGNSPLHF. The DNA of the CDR3 is TGTGCCAGCAGAAGGACAGGGGATGGGAATTCACCCCTCCACTTT.

The chain is built from TRBV5-4 and TRBJ2-1, with 9 positions matching TRBD2. The junction had 5 bases not matched to a gene; V was cut back by 2 bases and J by 8 bases. This CDR3 has 14 amino acids. The germline V gene encodes CDR1 SGHNT and CDR2 YYREEE (reference sequence). The CDR3 DNA reads TGTGCCAGCAGCTTTAAACTAGCGGGCGATGAGCAGTTCTTC. Encoded protein: CASSFKLAGDEQFF.

A word on this clonotype: At one boundary the junction diverges from the germline segment, which might be a read error. The chain has TRBV18 and TRBJ2-2; 7 bases are a match to TRBD1. Germline V gives CDR1 KGHSH, CDR2 LQKENI. The CDR3 covers 13 residues. DNA of the CDR3: TGTTCCAGCTCACCAGGGGGCACCGGGGAGCTGTTTTTT. This encodes CSSSPGGTGELFF.

This clonotype was detected ten times or more. This chain's CDR3 is CASSYRGSSYNEQFF. The DNA for the CDR3 is TGTGCCAGCAGTTACCGGGGGAGCTCCTACAATGAGCAGTTCTTC. The chain links TRBV6-5 to TRBJ2-1, with D perhaps matching TRBD2 (6 bases). The CDR3 is 15 residues long. V lost 2 bases and J lost 0, with 8 bases in between. Per the germline V gene, CDR1 is MNHEY and CDR2 is SVGAGI.